A selection of T cell receptor beta chains follows, all from one sample in a study of T cells in Graves' hyperthyroidism and ophthalmopathy. TCRdb called the multiplex PCR reads again in MiXCR, with one record for every CDR3 protein. The data show hundreds of thousands of distinct CDR3 sequences, with about an eighth seen just once and approximately 35% held by the top ten. The sequencing sample was made of blood. These receptors all stem from a woman aged 35 to 49 with Graves' ophthalmopathy. The CDR3 runs from the conserved cysteine through the conserved F or W. D genes are given only for firm matches. A clone size is listed for some rows: how often the clone was seen (once, few, many), or a class if it is expanded.

DNA: TGCAGCGTTGTGGGCGGCCGTGACTATGGCTACACCTTC
CDR3: CSVVGGRDYGYTF
size: few
J: TRBJ1-2
V: TRBV29-1
D: .

DNA: TGTGCCAGCAGGAGACAGGGGGGGCTGGTTAATGAGCAGTTCTTC
CDR3: CASRRQGGLVNEQFF
size: many
J: TRBJ2-1
V: TRBV27
D: TRBD1

DNA: TGTGCCAGCAGCCACAGAAGTAACTATGGCTACACCTTC
CDR3: CASSHRSNYGYTF
size: many
J: TRBJ1-2
V: TRBV11-2
D: .

DNA: TGTGCCAGCAGTTTCGGGGGACAGGGGACCCCCGAGCAGTACTTC
CDR3: CASSFGGQGTPEQYF
size: .
J: TRBJ2-7
V: TRBV12-3/TRBV12-4
D: TRBD1

DNA: TGTGCCAGCAGCCTTAGACAGGGAAATGAAAAACTGTTTTTT
CDR3: CASSLRQGNEKLFF
size: many
J: TRBJ1-4
V: TRBV12-3/TRBV12-4
D: TRBD1

DNA: TGTGCCAGCAGCTCCGGGGGCAAACAAGAGACCCAGTACTTC
CDR3: CASSSGGKQETQYF
size: many
J: TRBJ2-5
V: TRBV7-9
D: .

DNA: TGTGCCAGCAGCCTGATGGGGGAAGCCTACTCAGATACGCAGTATTTT
CDR3: CASSLMGEAYSDTQYF
size: many
J: TRBJ2-3
V: TRBV28
D: .

DNA: TGCGCCAGCAGGACCCAGCCCCAGCATTTT
CDR3: CASRTQPQHF
size: few
J: TRBJ1-5
V: TRBV10-1
D: .

DNA: TGCAGCGGGTCCCGCGTCCTCAGCACAGATACGCAGTATTTT
CDR3: CSGSRVLSTDTQYF
size: many
J: TRBJ2-3
V: TRBV29-1
D: .

DNA: TGTGCCAGCCAGCGGGGATACAATGAGCAGTTCTTC
CDR3: CASQRGYNEQFF
size: many
J: TRBJ2-1
V: TRBV25-1
D: TRBD2

DNA: TGTGCCAGCAGTGGGGAACCGGGACAGGGGAACAATGAGCAGTTCTTC
CDR3: CASSGEPGQGNNEQFF
size: many
J: TRBJ2-1
V: TRBV2
D: TRBD1

DNA: TGCGCCAGCAGCTTGGTTAGCTCTGGGGCCAACGTCCTGACTTTC
CDR3: CASSLVSSGANVLTF
size: few
J: TRBJ2-6
V: TRBV5-1
D: .

DNA: TGTGCCAGCAGCCAACCTATGAACACTGAAGCTTTCTTT
CDR3: CASSQPMNTEAFF
size: many
J: TRBJ1-1
V: TRBV6-2/TRBV6-3
D: .

DNA: TGCAGCGTCCTACTTCCAATTTCGTTCTTC
CDR3: CSVLLPISFF
size: .
J: TRBJ2-1
V: TRBV29-1
D: .

DNA: TGTGCCAGCAGTTGGGCGGGACAGGGCACTGAAGCTTTCTTT
CDR3: CASSWAGQGTEAFF
size: many
J: TRBJ1-1
V: TRBV28
D: TRBD1

DNA: TGTGCCAGCTCACCCCGGACAGATTTGAACACTGAAGCTTTCTTT
CDR3: CASSPRTDLNTEAFF
size: few
J: TRBJ1-1
V: TRBV18
D: .

DNA: TGTGCCAGCAAACAGAGCTCTGGAAACACCATATATTTT
CDR3: CASKQSSGNTIYF
size: many
J: TRBJ1-3
V: TRBV12-3/TRBV12-4
D: .

DNA: TGTGCCAGCAGAGCCCTACCCCAAGAGACCCAGTACTTC
CDR3: CASRALPQETQYF
size: many
J: TRBJ2-5
V: TRBV28
D: .

DNA: TGTGCCAGCAGCCAAGTAGGGCGGGGGGACAATGAGCAGTTCTTC
CDR3: CASSQVGRGDNEQFF
size: few
J: TRBJ2-1
V: TRBV3-1
D: TRBD2

DNA: TGTGCCAGCATTCGTCGAGTCTCCTACAATGAGCAGTTCTTC
CDR3: CASIRRVSYNEQFF
size: many
J: TRBJ2-1
V: TRBV7-2
D: .

DNA: TGTGCCAGCAGTGAAGAGGGCGGGAGCGCGAACACTGAAGCTTTCTTT
CDR3: CASSEEGGSANTEAFF
size: many
J: TRBJ1-1
V: TRBV2
D: .

DNA: TGTGCCAGCCCCCTTGAGGGAAGTAACTATGGCTACACCTTC
CDR3: CASPLEGSNYGYTF
size: many
J: TRBJ1-2
V: TRBV7-2
D: .

DNA: TGTGCCAGTCGCTCTAGCGGGACAGTGAGGACCGGGGAGCTGTTTTTT
CDR3: CASRSSGTVRTGELFF
size: .
J: TRBJ2-2
V: TRBV19
D: TRBD2

DNA: TGCAGTGCTTGGGACAGCAGTAATTCCTACGAGCAGTACTTC
CDR3: CSAWDSSNSYEQYF
size: few
J: TRBJ2-7
V: TRBV20-1
D: TRBD1

DNA: TGTGCCATCGAAAAGGAGATGAACACTGAAGCTTTCTTT
CDR3: CAIEKEMNTEAFF
size: many
J: TRBJ1-1
V: TRBV10-3
D: .

DNA: TGTGCCAGCAGCTTGGACAGGGGGGCAAATCAGCCCCAGCATTTT
CDR3: CASSLDRGANQPQHF
size: few
J: TRBJ1-5
V: TRBV5-5
D: TRBD1

DNA: TGTGCCAGCAGTCCCCCGCTTGGAAACACCATATATTTT
CDR3: CASSPPLGNTIYF
size: many
J: TRBJ1-3
V: TRBV28
D: .

DNA: TGTGCCAGCAGTCCTCCCAGGGGTCTGGTCGGTGAGACCCAGTACTTC
CDR3: CASSPPRGLVGETQYF
size: many
J: TRBJ2-5
V: TRBV28
D: .

DNA: TGTGCCAGCAGTTACACCCGGACAGGCGATACGCAGTATTTT
CDR3: CASSYTRTGDTQYF
size: many
J: TRBJ2-3
V: TRBV6-1
D: TRBD1

DNA: TGCGCCAGCAGTGAAGATACGCAGTATTTT
CDR3: CASSEDTQYF
size: few
J: TRBJ2-3
V: TRBV10-2
D: .

DNA: TGTGCCAGCACGGGCTCCTTGTACACTGAAGCTTTCTTT
CDR3: CASTGSLYTEAFF
size: many
J: TRBJ1-1
V: TRBV2
D: .

DNA: TGTGCCGCCCCGGGGGGGACAGTTGGCCTTGGGGCAGGCAATCAGCCCCAGCATTTT
CDR3: CAAPGGTVGLGAGNQPQHF
size: few
J: TRBJ1-5
V: TRBV28
D: TRBD1

DNA: TGTGCCTGCAGTTACCCAGGGGACACAGATACGCAGTATTTT
CDR3: CACSYPGDTDTQYF
size: .
J: TRBJ2-3
V: TRBV27
D: .

DNA: TGTGCCAGCAGTCCTACCCGACCCCTCAGAGACAATGAGCAGTTCTTC
CDR3: CASSPTRPLRDNEQFF
size: many
J: TRBJ2-1
V: TRBV27
D: .

DNA: TGTGCCAGCAGCTTGAGGCCTAGACCGGGCCAAGAGACCCAGTACTTC
CDR3: CASSLRPRPGQETQYF
size: many
J: TRBJ2-5
V: TRBV5-5
D: .

DNA: TGTGCCAGCAGGGGGACAAACCAAGAGACCCAGTACTTC
CDR3: CASRGTNQETQYF
size: .
J: TRBJ2-5
V: TRBV28
D: .

DNA: TGTGCCAGCAGTTTAACAGGGACCGGGGAGCTGTTTTTT
CDR3: CASSLTGTGELFF
size: many
J: TRBJ2-2
V: TRBV28
D: .

DNA: TGCGCCAGCGGCCACACGGCAGAAGCCCAGGGTGGCTACACCTTC
CDR3: CASGHTAEAQGGYTF
size: many
J: TRBJ1-2
V: TRBV10-2
D: .

DNA: TGTGCCATCAGTGAGCCCACAATTACTTCAGAATCCTACGAGCAGTACTTC
CDR3: CAISEPTITSESYEQYF
size: many
J: TRBJ2-7
V: TRBV10-3
D: .

DNA: TGTGCCAGCAGCTGGGCCCCTAGCGGGGTGGGCACAGATACGCAGTATTTT
CDR3: CASSWAPSGVGTDTQYF
size: many
J: TRBJ2-3
V: TRBV7-2
D: TRBD2

DNA: TGTGCCAGCAGTATTGTCCCGCAGAATTACGAAAAACTGTTTTTT
CDR3: CASSIVPQNYEKLFF
size: many
J: TRBJ1-4
V: TRBV6-1
D: .

DNA: TGCAGTGCCAGGGGTTGGTGGGAAGAGGACACTGAAGCTTTCTTT
CDR3: CSARGWWEEDTEAFF
size: many
J: TRBJ1-1
V: TRBV20-1
D: .

DNA: TGTGCCAGCAGCCAAGATCTTTTGTCGGGGGGGCTTGAGACCCAGTACTTC
CDR3: CASSQDLLSGGLETQYF
size: many
J: TRBJ2-5
V: TRBV14
D: TRBD2

DNA: TGTGCCAGCAGTTACAGCCAGGGCACAGGTACGCAGTATTTT
CDR3: CASSYSQGTGTQYF
size: .
J: TRBJ2-3
V: TRBV6-2/TRBV6-3
D: .

DNA: TGTGCCAGCAGAGCGCTAGCGGGGGAGAACACCGGGGAGCTGTTTTTT
CDR3: CASRALAGENTGELFF
size: few
J: TRBJ2-2
V: TRBV5-8
D: TRBD2

DNA: TGTGCCAGTAGTGAGGCAAGAGCAAAACTGTTTTTT
CDR3: CASSEARAKLFF
size: .
J: TRBJ1-4
V: TRBV19
D: .

DNA: TGTGCCAGCATCAGGAACGGAGTGCCCGGGGCCAACGTCCTGACTTTC
CDR3: CASIRNGVPGANVLTF
size: .
J: TRBJ2-6
V: TRBV6-1
D: .

DNA: TGTGCCAGCAGCTCGACGACAGGGAGAGATCAGCCCCAGCATTTT
CDR3: CASSSTTGRDQPQHF
size: many
J: TRBJ1-5
V: TRBV7-2
D: TRBD1